One sample yielded the 5 T cell receptor beta chains listed below, sequenced in a study of T-cell reconstitution after alpha-beta-depleted transplantation in children. This sample's TCRbeta library carried unique molecular identifier barcodes. TCRdb reprocessed the PCR reads with MiXCR, giving one entry per CDR3 protein. The sample records more than 150,000 distinct CDR3 sequences, about 14% being singletons. Sequencing used PBMCs from the stem cell graft donor, obtained from the stem cell graft. The receptors derive from a human donor who donated a stem cell graft to a child with acute lymphoblastic leukemia.

This clonotype was seen at least ten times. This chain joins TRBV5-1 and TRBJ2-3; a possible D gene is TRBD1 (5 bases). The CDR3 runs 13 residues. The germline gives CDR1 SGHRS, CDR2 YFSETQ. V gave up 3 bases and J gave up 11 bases, with 16 bases separating them. CDR3 in amino acids: CASSYRPRQRQYF. In nucleotides, the CDR3 is TGCGCCAGCAGCTACAGACCCAGACAGCGGCAGTATTTT.

As concerns this clonotype: Since a much larger clone is just one base distant, this may be a read error. The CDR3 here is CASGLTGSSYNEQFF. DNA for the CDR3: TGTGCCAGCGGCTTAACCGGATCTTCCTACAATGAGCAGTTCTTC. The V and J genes are TRBV7-9 and TRBJ2-1; D unresolved. Germline CDR1 SEHNR, CDR2 FQNEAQ (reference sequence). CDR3 size: 15 residues.

This clonotype was detected many times. The chain joins TRBV6-5 to TRBJ1-1; 8 nucleotides match TRBD1. Germline CDR1 and CDR2: MNHEY and SVGAGI. V was clipped by 0 bases and J by 8 bases; unmatched bases: 2. The length of the CDR3 is 13 residues. The CDR3 nucleotides are TGTGCCAGCAGTTACTCGTGGGACAGGGAAGCTTTCTTT. Residues: CASSYSWDREAFF.

At least ten counts were recorded for this clonotype. The V call is TRBV29-1, the J call TRBJ1-1; D call uncertain. Trimming cost V 0 bases and J 8 bases, with 7 bases left between them. Germline CDR1 reads SQVTM; CDR2 reads ANQGSEA. There are 11 residues in the CDR3. CDR3 in amino acids: CSVEDIREAFF. Written as DNA, the CDR3 is TGCAGCGTTGAAGATATACGAGAAGCTTTCTTT.

The chain employs TRBV20-1 and TRBJ2-1; 8 nucleotides line up with TRBD1. Per the germline V gene, CDR1 is DFQATT and CDR2 is SNEGSKA (reference sequence). The CDR3 covers 20 residues. J was trimmed by 0 bases and V by 0 bases; bases with no gene match: 16. In nucleotides, the CDR3 is TGCAGTGCTAGAGATATCAGCGTCAGGGGGCCTGTTAGCTCCTACAATGAGCAGTTCTTC. Residues: CSARDISVRGPVSSYNEQFF.